This TCR beta chain was sequenced during a study of technical replicates of blood from several donors. The table came from immunoSEQ multiplex PCR; TCRdb's copy has only in-frame clones and leaves some out. Of about 83,000 clones detected, approximately 94% appear once; the ten largest clones hold less than 0.3%. In its sample, this clone was seen a few times. Trimming shortened V by 0 bases and J by 3 bases, and 5 bases separated the two germline ends. The CDR3 extends over 13 amino acids. Looked up from germline, CDR1 is WNHNN and CDR2 is SYGVQD (reference sequence). This TCR was recovered from a human donor in good health. The chain links TRBV10-1 to TRBJ1-2; D possibly corresponds to TRBD1 (5 bases). The specimen was T cells isolated from PBMCs. CDR3: CASSESGDYGYTF. The CDR3 coding sequence is TGCGCCAGCAGTGAGTCAGGGGACTATGGCTACACCTTC.